This T cell receptor (beta chain) derives from a study of control samples from healthy donors and cancer patients. V lost 5 bases, J lost 2 bases, and 8 bases stayed unmatched. The germline V gene has CDR1 MDHEN and CDR2 SYDVKM. The CDR3 is 15 residues long. TCRdb's copy holds only in-frame clones and misses some; the assay was immunoSEQ multiplex PCR. The repertoire holds some 120,000 clones, over 75% seen once, with 2.5% to 3.5% in the top ten. The sequence derives from a man aged 60 to 75 in good health. The chain carries TRBV28 and TRBJ1-2, with 7 bases aligning to TRBD1. Sequenced sample: blood. The chain's CDR3 is CASSRRQGSNYGYTF. For the CDR3, the DNA is TGTGCCAGCAGTCGCAGACAGGGCTCGAACTATGGCTACACCTTC.